A selection of T cell receptor beta chains follows, all from one sample in a study of blood T cell repertoires in COVID-19. Sequencing used immunoSEQ multiplex PCR; TCRdb keeps in-frame clones, though not all of them. The data contain around 170,000 clones, 80% to 90% of them singletons. Sequenced: peripheral blood. The receptors shown here come from a man aged 18 to 35 who had recovered from COVID-19. The CDR3 runs from the conserved cysteine through the conserved F or W. Fields, in order: clone size, D gene, V gene, J gene, CDR3 protein, CDR3 DNA. The D gene is left open where the match is weak. A clone size is listed for some rows: how often the clone was seen (once, few, many), or a class if it is expanded.

NA	NA	TRBV2	TRBJ2-1	CASSEAAGTGYNEQFF	TGTGCCAGCAGTGAAGCGGCCGGGACTGGGTACAATGAGCAGTTCTTC
NA	TRBD2	TRBV6-5	TRBJ2-1	CASGLAGVGNEQFF	TGTGCCAGCGGCCTAGCGGGAGTGGGGAATGAGCAGTTCTTC
NA	NA	TRBV7-3	TRBJ2-1	CASSPRGAGISYNEQFF	TGTGCCAGCAGCCCCAGGGGAGCGGGGATCTCCTACAATGAGCAGTTCTTC
once	TRBD2	TRBV28	TRBJ2-5	CASSPLASGDQETQYF	TGTGCCAGCAGTCCCCTGGCTAGCGGGGATCAAGAGACCCAGTACTTC
NA	NA	TRBV7-9	TRBJ2-7	CASSLKNDNLGQEYF	TGTGCCAGCAGCTTAAAGAATGACAACCTCGGCCAAGAGTACTTC
NA	TRBD2	TRBV24-1	TRBJ2-1	CATSDSSRGSSYNEQFF	TGTGCCACCAGTGATTCGTCCCGCGGGAGCTCCTACAATGAGCAGTTCTTC
once	TRBD2	TRBV5-1	TRBJ2-3	CASSQGLAGGSDTQYF	TGCGCCAGCAGCCAGGGACTAGCGGGAGGTTCAGATACGCAGTATTTT
NA	TRBD2	TRBV28	TRBJ2-7	CASSLPGLAGGSEQYF	TGTGCCAGCAGTTTGCCGGGACTAGCGGGAGGGAGCGAGCAGTACTTC
NA	TRBD2	TRBV28	TRBJ2-7	CASSTAGASTYEQYF	TGTGCCAGCAGTACAGCGGGAGCCTCAACCTACGAGCAGTACTTC
NA	NA	TRBV7-3	TRBJ2-1	CASSLGGSGSYNEQFF	TGTGCCAGCAGCTTAGGTGGGAGTGGGTCCTACAATGAGCAGTTCTTC
NA	TRBD1	TRBV27	TRBJ1-1	CASSLTGAEAFF	TGTGCCAGCAGCCTTACAGGGGCTGAAGCTTTCTTT
NA	TRBD1	TRBV15	TRBJ2-7	CATSTRQGTGEQYF	TGTGCCACCAGCACACGACAGGGGACGGGCGAGCAGTACTTC
NA	NA	TRBV27	TRBJ2-6	CASSLSSSSGANVLTF	TGTGCCAGCAGTTTATCGTCGAGCTCTGGGGCCAACGTCCTGACTTTC
NA	NA	TRBV28	TRBJ1-2	CASSMTEPRSRYTF	TGTGCCAGCAGCATGACAGAACCCCGGTCGCGCTACACCTTC
NA	NA	TRBV6-4	TRBJ1-5	CASRFWTDSYSNQPQHF	TGTGCCAGCAGATTTTGGACGGACTCATATAGCAATCAGCCCCAGCATTTT
NA	NA	TRBV6-5	TRBJ1-2	CASSYSTGDFFTF	TGTGCCAGCAGTTACTCGACCGGAGATTTCTTTACCTTC
NA	NA	TRBV7-6	TRBJ2-7	CASSLASREQYF	TGTGCCAGCAGCTTAGCTTCCCGGGAGCAGTACTTC
once	NA	TRBV12-3/TRBV12-4	TRBJ2-1	CASSPQGGQFF	TGTGCTAGCAGTCCTCAGGGTGGGCAGTTCTTC
NA	TRBD2	TRBV28	TRBJ2-7	CASTPRGLAGGRGGYYEQYF	TGTGCCAGCACCCCACGGGGACTAGCGGGAGGTAGGGGGGGCTACTACGAGCAGTACTTC
NA	NA	TRBV5-1	TRBJ1-2	CASSLAGTNSYGYTF	TGCGCCAGCAGCTTGGCCGGGACAAATTCCTATGGCTACACCTTC
NA	NA	TRBV9	TRBJ1-2	CASSVGGSYGYTF	TGTGCCAGCAGCGTAGGCGGGAGCTATGGCTACACCTTC
NA	NA	TRBV4-1	TRBJ1-2	CASSPPDSLFNYGYTF	TGCGCCAGCAGCCCCCCGGACAGCCTGTTTAACTATGGCTACACCTTC
NA	TRBD2	TRBV28	TRBJ2-2	CASSLRQLAGYTGELFF	TGTGCCAGCAGTTTACGGCAACTAGCGGGATACACCGGGGAGCTGTTTTTT
NA	NA	TRBV14	TRBJ2-4	CASSPTGSLAKNIQYF	TGTGCCAGCAGCCCTACCGGGTCTCTAGCCAAAAACATTCAGTACTTC
NA	TRBD2	TRBV2	TRBJ2-7	CASKREDSYEQYF	TGTGCCAGCAAGCGGGAGGATTCCTACGAGCAGTACTTC
NA	TRBD1	TRBV7-2	TRBJ1-2	CASSLLGVTGYGYTF	TGTGCCAGCAGCTTACTAGGTGTGACAGGGTATGGCTACACCTTC
NA	NA	TRBV20-1	TRBJ1-5	CSASARTSNQPQHF	TGCAGTGCTAGTGCGCGAACTAGCAATCAGCCCCAGCATTTT
NA	NA	TRBV19	TRBJ2-7	CASSIVPGLGAYEQYF	TGTGCCAGTAGTATAGTCCCAGGGCTCGGAGCCTACGAGCAGTACTTC
NA	TRBD2	TRBV3-1/TRBV3-2	TRBJ2-1	CASSLRGGSYNEQFF	TGTGCCAGCAGCCTGCGCGGGGGCTCCTACAATGAGCAGTTCTTC
NA	TRBD1	TRBV10-3	TRBJ1-1	CAIQGGWGTEAFF	TGTGCCATACAAGGGGGCTGGGGCACTGAAGCTTTCTTT
NA	TRBD2	TRBV4-3	TRBJ2-3	CASSPAGRRGYF	TGCGCCAGCAGCCCAGCGGGGCGAAGGGGGTATTTT
NA	NA	TRBV7-3	TRBJ1-1	CASSFGGNAEAFF	TGTGCCAGCAGCTTTGGGGGGAACGCTGAAGCTTTCTTT
NA	TRBD1	TRBV5-6	TRBJ2-7	CASSWGTADYEQYF	TGTGCCAGCAGCTGGGGGACAGCGGACTACGAGCAGTACTTC
NA	TRBD1	TRBV7-9	TRBJ2-3	CASSLGTGGYDTQYF	TGTGCCAGCAGCTTAGGGACAGGGGGCTACGATACGCAGTATTTT
NA	TRBD1	TRBV24-1	TRBJ1-2	CATMRGVGTGSNPDYGYTF	TGTGCCACCATGAGGGGCGTCGGGACAGGATCCAATCCGGACTATGGCTACACCTTC
NA	TRBD2	TRBV7-2	TRBJ2-1	CASSLQAGSNEQFF	TGTGCCAGCAGCTTACAAGCGGGAAGCAATGAGCAGTTCTTC
NA	NA	TRBV5-1	TRBJ1-1	CASSLGWEGNTEAFF	TGCGCCAGCAGCTTGGGCTGGGAGGGTAACACTGAAGCTTTCTTT
few	NA	TRBV7-9	TRBJ2-2	CASSRLGGTGELFF	TGTGCCAGCAGCCGACTCGGGGGCACCGGGGAGCTGTTTTTT
NA	NA	TRBV18	TRBJ2-1	CASSPPTGAYNEQFF	TGTGCCAGCTCACCACCGACGGGAGCCTACAATGAGCAGTTCTTC
NA	NA	TRBV4-2	TRBJ2-1	CASSQDRTSYNEQFF	TGTGCCAGCAGCCAAGATCGGACATCTTACAATGAGCAGTTCTTC
NA	NA	TRBV5-1	TRBJ1-4	CASSLGTLLTTNEKLFF	TGCGCCAGCAGCCTCGGGACACTCCTAACCACTAATGAAAAACTGTTTTTT
few	NA	TRBV15	TRBJ2-1	CATSRDTRADEQFF	TGTGCCACCAGCAGAGATACTAGGGCTGATGAGCAGTTCTTC
NA	NA	TRBV19	TRBJ2-2	CASSEDSDTGELFF	TGTGCCAGTAGTGAGGACAGTGACACCGGGGAGCTGTTTTTT
NA	NA	TRBV28	TRBJ2-1	CASNSAGYNEQFF	TGTGCCAGCAACTCGGCAGGTTACAATGAGCAGTTCTTC
NA	NA	TRBV28	TRBJ1-2	CASRPEVGYGYTF	TGTGCCAGCAGGCCCGAGGTAGGCTATGGCTACACCTTC
NA	TRBD1	TRBV28	TRBJ1-5	CASSRTGPLNNQPQHF	TGTGCCAGCTCGCGGACAGGACCTTTAAACAATCAGCCCCAGCATTTT
NA	TRBD1	TRBV18	TRBJ2-7	CASSQSTGLSEQYF	TGTGCCAGCTCACAGTCGACAGGGTTAAGCGAGCAGTACTTC
NA	NA	TRBV4-3	TRBJ1-1	CASSQDRGAGTEAFF	TGCGCCAGCAGCCAAGACAGGGGCGCGGGCACTGAAGCTTTCTTT
once	NA	TRBV5-1	TRBJ1-1	CASSGGPGNTEAFF	TGCGCCAGCAGCGGCGGACCGGGAAACACTGAAGCTTTCTTT
NA	NA	TRBV24-1	TRBJ2-3	CATGGRVPGDTQYF	TGTGCCACAGGAGGTAGAGTTCCCGGGGATACGCAGTATTTT
NA	TRBD1	TRBV27	TRBJ2-1	CASRPHRGDEQFF	TGTGCCAGCAGACCACACAGGGGAGATGAGCAGTTCTTC
NA	NA	TRBV28	TRBJ2-1	CASNPGVSVKYNEQFF	TGTGCCAGCAACCCAGGGGTAAGCGTAAAGTACAATGAGCAGTTCTTC
NA	TRBD2	TRBV4-3	TRBJ2-7	CASSQVLAGAYEQYF	TGCGCCAGCAGCCAAGTACTAGCGGGAGCCTACGAGCAGTACTTC
NA	NA	TRBV27	TRBJ1-2	CASSLSSQTGYGYTF	TGTGCCAGCAGTCTATCCTCCCAGACAGGTTATGGCTACACCTTC
NA	NA	TRBV9	TRBJ2-1	CASSVASLASSYNEQFF	TGTGCCAGCAGCGTAGCATCGCTAGCTAGCTCCTACAATGAGCAGTTCTTC
NA	NA	TRBV5-1	TRBJ2-6	CASSPEGGANVLTF	TGCGCCAGCAGCCCGGAGGGGGGGGCCAACGTCCTGACTTTC
NA	TRBD1	TRBV18	TRBJ1-5	CASSLGQDNQPQHF	TGTGCCAGCTCACTAGGACAGGACAATCAGCCCCAGCATTTT
NA	TRBD1	TRBV9	TRBJ1-2	CASSLDGDRPPYGYTF	TGTGCCAGCAGCCTCGATGGGGACAGGCCTCCCTATGGCTACACCTTC
NA	TRBD1	TRBV19	TRBJ1-1	CASSRTGPLTEAFF	TGTGCCAGTAGTCGGACAGGACCTCTCACTGAAGCTTTCTTT
NA	TRBD2	TRBV3-1/TRBV3-2	TRBJ2-5	CASSPTSAEETQYF	TGTGCCAGCAGCCCAACTAGCGCCGAAGAGACCCAGTACTTC